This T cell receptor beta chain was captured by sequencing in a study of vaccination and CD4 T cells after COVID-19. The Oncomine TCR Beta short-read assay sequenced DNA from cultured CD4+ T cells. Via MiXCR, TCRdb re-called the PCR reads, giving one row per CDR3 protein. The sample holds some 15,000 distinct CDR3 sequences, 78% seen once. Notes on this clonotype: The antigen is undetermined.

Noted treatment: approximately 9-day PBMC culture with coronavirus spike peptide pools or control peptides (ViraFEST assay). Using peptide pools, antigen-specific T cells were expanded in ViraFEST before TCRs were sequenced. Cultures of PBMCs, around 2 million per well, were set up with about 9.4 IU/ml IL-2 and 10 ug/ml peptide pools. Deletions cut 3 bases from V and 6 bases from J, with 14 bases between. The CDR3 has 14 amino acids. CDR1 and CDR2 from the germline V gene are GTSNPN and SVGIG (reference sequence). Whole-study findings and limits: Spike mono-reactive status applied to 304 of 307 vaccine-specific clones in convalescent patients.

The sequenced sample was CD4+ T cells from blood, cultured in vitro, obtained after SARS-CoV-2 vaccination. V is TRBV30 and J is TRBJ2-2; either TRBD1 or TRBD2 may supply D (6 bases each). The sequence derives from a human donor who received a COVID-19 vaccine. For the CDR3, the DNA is TGTGCCTGGAGGGGGGCTAGCGAGGCCGGGGAGCTGTTTTTT. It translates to CAWRGASEAGELFF.